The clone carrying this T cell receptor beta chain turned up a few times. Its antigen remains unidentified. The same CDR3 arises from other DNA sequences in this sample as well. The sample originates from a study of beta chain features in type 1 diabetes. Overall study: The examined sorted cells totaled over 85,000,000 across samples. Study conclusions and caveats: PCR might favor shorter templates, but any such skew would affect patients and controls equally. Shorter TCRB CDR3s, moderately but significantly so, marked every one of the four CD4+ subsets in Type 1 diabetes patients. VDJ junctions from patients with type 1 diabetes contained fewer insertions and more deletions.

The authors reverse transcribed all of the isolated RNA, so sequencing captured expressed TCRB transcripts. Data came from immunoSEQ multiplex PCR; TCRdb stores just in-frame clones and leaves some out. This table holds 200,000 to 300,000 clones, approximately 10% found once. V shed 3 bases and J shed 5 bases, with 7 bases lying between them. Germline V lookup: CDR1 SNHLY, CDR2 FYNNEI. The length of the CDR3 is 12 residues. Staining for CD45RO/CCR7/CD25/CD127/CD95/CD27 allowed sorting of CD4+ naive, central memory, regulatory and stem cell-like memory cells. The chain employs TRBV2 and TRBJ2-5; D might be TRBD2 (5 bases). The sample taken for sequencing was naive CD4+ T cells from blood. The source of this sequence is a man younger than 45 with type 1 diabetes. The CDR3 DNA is TGTGCCAGCAGTGAGAGGGTGGAGACCCAGTACTTC. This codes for CASSERVETQYF.